The subject of this entry is one T cell receptor (beta chain). Its antigen is still unknown. Tissue processing of the graft released intraepithelial and lamina propria lymphocytes from it. This specimen belongs to a study of graft-versus-host responses after intestinal transplantation. Across the study: Isolated intestinal, liver-intestinal, or multivisceral transplants had been given to the recipients.

Measured with immunoSEQ multiplex PCR; TCRdb has only the in-frame clones, and not every one. This sample has roughly 4,500 clones, with roughly 70% found just once. Study findings and constraints: Recipient marrow harbored GvH clones, some of which surfaced first in ileum or blood.

V was clipped by 2 bases and J by 4 bases; unmatched bases: 3. The CDR3 length is 15 residues. Germline assignment: CDR1 SGHRS and CDR2 YFSETQ. Sequences were derived from ileum tissue, sampled 17 days after transplant. The chain uses TRBV5-1 and TRBJ2-1; 10 positions match TRBD2. This receptor was taken from a human patient who received an intestinal transplant, so some T cells may come from the graft donor. The CDR3 loop reads CASSLELAGYNEQFF. The CDR3 DNA reads as TGCGCCAGCAGCTTAGAACTAGCGGGATACAATGAGCAGTTCTTC.